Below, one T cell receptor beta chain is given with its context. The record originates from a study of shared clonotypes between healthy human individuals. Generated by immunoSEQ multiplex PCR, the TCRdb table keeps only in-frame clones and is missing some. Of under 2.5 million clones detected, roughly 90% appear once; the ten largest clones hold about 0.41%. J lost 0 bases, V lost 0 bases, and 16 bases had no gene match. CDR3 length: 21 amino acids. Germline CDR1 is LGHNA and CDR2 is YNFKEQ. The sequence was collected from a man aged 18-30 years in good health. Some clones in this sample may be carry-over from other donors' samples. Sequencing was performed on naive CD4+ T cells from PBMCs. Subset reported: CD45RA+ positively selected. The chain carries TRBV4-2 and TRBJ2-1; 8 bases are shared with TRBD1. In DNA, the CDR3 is TGTGCCAGCAGCCAAGATAGTCCAGGGGGCAGGAACCTAGGCTCCTACAATGAGCAGTTCTTC. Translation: CASSQDSPGGRNLGSYNEQFF.